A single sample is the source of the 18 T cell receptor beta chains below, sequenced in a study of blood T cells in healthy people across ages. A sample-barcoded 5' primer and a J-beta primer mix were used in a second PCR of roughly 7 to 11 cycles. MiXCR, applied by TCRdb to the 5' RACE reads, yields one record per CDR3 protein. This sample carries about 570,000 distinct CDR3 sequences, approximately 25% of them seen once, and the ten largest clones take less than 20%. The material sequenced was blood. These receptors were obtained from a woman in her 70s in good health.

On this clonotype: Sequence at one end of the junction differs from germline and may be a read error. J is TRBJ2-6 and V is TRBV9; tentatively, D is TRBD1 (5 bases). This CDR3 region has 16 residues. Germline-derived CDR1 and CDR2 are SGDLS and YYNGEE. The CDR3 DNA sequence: TGTGCCAGCAGCCCCCGGACCGCCTCTGGGGCCAACGTCCCGACTTTC. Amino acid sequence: CASSPRTASGANVPTF. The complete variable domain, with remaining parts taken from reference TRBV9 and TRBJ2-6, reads DSGVTQTPKHLITATGQRVTLRCSPRSGDLSVYWYQQSLDQGLQFLIQYYNGEERAKGNILERFSAQQFPDLHSELNLSSLELGDSALYFCASSPRTASGANVPTFGAGSRLTVL.

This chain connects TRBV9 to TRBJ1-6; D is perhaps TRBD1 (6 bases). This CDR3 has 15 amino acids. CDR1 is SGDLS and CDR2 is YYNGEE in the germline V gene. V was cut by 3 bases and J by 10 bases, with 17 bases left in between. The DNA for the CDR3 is TGTGCCAGCAGCGCCAAACAGGGATCGGCGTCACCCCTCCACTTT. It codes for CASSAKQGSASPLHF.

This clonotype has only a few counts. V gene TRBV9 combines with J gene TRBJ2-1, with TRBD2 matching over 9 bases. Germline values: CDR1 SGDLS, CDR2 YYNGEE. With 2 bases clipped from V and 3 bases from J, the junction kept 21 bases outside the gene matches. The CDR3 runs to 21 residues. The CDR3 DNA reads TGTGCCAGCAGCGTGGGGACTGCAAAGAACGACCTAGCGGGGATCTACAATGAGCAGTTCTTC. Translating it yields CASSVGTAKNDLAGIYNEQFF.

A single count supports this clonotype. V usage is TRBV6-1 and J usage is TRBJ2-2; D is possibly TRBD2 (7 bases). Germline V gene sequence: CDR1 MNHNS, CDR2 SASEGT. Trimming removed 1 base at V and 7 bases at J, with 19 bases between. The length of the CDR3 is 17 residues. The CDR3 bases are TGTGCCAGCAGTGAAGAGGCGGGGGCCTTTTACGGCGGGGAGCTGTTTTTT. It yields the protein CASSEEAGAFYGGELFF.

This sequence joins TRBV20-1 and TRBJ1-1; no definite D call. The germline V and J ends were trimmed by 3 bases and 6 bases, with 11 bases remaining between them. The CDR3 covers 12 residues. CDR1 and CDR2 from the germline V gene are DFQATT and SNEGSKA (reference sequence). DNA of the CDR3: TGCAGTGCTAGTCAGCAATACTCTGAAGCTTTCTTT. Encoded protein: CSASQQYSEAFF.

In nucleotides, the CDR3 is TGCGCCAGCAGCCAGGATACAGGGGCGGACAATCAGCCCCAGCATTTT. Amino acids: CASSQDTGADNQPQHF. This chain connects TRBV4-3 to TRBJ1-5; 7 nucleotides line up with TRBD1. The germline V gene encodes CDR1 LGHNA and CDR2 YSLEER. Germline trimming cut 3 bases from V and 3 bases from J; bases unmatched to any gene: 8. CDR3 size: 16 residues.

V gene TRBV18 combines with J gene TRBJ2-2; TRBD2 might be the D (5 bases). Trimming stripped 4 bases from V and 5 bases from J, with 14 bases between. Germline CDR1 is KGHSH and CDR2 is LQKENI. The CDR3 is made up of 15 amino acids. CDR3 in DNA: TGTGCCAGCTCACGGGAGTTATTGAGGACCGGGGAGCTGTTTTTT. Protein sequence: CASSRELLRTGELFF. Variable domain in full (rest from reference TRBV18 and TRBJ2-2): NAGVMQNPRHLVRRRGQEARLRCSPMKGHSHVYWYRQLPEEGLKFMVYLQKENIIDESGMPKERFSAEFPKEGPSILRIQQVVRGDSAAYFCASSRELLRTGELFFGEGSRLTVL.

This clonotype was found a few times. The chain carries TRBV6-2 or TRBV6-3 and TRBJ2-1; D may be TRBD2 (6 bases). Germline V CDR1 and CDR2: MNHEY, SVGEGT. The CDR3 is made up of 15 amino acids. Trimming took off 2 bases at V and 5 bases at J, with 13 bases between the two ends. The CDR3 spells CASSYPRLVNNEQFF. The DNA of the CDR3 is TGTGCCAGCAGTTACCCGCGACTAGTTAACAATGAGCAGTTCTTC.

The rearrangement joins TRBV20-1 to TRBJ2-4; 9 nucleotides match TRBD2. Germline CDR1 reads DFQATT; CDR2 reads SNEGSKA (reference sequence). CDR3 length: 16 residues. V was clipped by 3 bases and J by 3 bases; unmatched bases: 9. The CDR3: CSARRSGGRGKNIQYF. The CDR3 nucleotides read TGCAGTGCTAGGCGTAGCGGGGGCCGGGGCAAAAACATTCAGTACTTC.

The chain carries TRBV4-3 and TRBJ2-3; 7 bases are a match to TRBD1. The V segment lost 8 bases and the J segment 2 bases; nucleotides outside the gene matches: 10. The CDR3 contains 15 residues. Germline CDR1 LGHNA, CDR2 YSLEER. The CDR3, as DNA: TGCGCCAGCGCGCCAGGGGACAGAGACACAGATACGCAGTATTTT. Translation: CASAPGDRDTDTQYF.

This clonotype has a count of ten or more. The CDR3 loop reads CASSRDGTSGVYEQYF. The CDR3 nucleotides read TGTGCCAGCAGCCGAGACGGGACTAGCGGGGTCTACGAGCAGTACTTC. The chain is built from TRBV12-3 or TRBV12-4 and TRBJ2-7; 13 nucleotides match TRBD2. Unmatched junction bases numbered 8, after V lost 6 bases and J lost 3 bases. This CDR3 has 16 amino acids.

As DNA, the CDR3 is TGTGCCAGCAGCTTAGGAGGGGGCGCGAGGATTGGTACGCAGTATTTT. It yields the protein CASSLGGGARIGTQYF. The chain employs TRBV7-8 and TRBJ2-3; 7 nucleotides match TRBD1. J was trimmed by 8 bases and V by 1 base; bases with no gene match: 12. The CDR3 spans 16 residues. Per the germline V gene, CDR1 is SGHVS and CDR2 is FQNEAQ.

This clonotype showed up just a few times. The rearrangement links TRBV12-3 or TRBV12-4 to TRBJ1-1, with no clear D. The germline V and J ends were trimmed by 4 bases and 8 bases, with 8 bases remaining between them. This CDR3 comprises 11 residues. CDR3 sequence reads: CASSSGPEAFF. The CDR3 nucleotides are TGTGCCAGCAGTTCTGGACCCGAAGCTTTCTTT.

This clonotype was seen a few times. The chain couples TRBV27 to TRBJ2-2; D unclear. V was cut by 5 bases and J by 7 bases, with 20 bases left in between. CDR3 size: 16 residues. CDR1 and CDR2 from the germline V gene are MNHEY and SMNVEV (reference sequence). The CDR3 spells CASSLTTPGWGGELFF. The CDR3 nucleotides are TGTGCCAGCAGTCTAACTACGCCCGGTTGGGGCGGGGAGCTGTTTTTT.

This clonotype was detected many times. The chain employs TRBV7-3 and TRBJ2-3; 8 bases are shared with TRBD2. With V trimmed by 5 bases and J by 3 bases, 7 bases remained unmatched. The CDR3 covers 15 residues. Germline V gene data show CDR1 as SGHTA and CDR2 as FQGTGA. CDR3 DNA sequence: TGTGCCAGCAGCCCCACCGGGACTAGGACAGATACGCAGTATTTT. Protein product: CASSPTGTRTDTQYF.

CDR3 sequence: CASSLTPGGRTNSPLHF. In DNA form, the CDR3 reads TGTGCCAGCAGCCTGACCCCAGGGGGCCGGACTAATTCACCCCTCCACTTT. The rearrangement joins TRBV7-2 to TRBJ1-6; 8 bases match TRBD1. Germline V gene sequence: CDR1 SGHTA, CDR2 FQGNSA. With 5 bases clipped from V and 6 bases from J, the junction kept 12 bases outside the gene matches. The CDR3 has 17 residues.

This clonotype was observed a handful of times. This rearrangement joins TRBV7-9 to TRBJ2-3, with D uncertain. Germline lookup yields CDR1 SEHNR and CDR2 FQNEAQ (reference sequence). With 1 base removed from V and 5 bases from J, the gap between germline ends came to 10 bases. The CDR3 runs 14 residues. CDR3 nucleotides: TGTGCCAGCAGCTTAGTACAGACTCAAGATACGCAGTATTTT. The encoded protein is CASSLVQTQDTQYF.

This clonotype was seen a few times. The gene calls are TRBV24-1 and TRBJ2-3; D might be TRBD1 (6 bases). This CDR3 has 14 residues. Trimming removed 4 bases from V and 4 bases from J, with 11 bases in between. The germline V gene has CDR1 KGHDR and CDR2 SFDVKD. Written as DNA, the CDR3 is TGTGCCACCAGTGACCGCGGACAGTCAGATACGCAGTATTTT. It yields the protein CATSDRGQSDTQYF.